This TCR beta chain was retrieved from a study of blood T cell repertoires in COVID-19. The wider study: The United States, Italy and Spain provided the acute and convalescent COVID-19 samples. Sources were T cells, B-cell-depleted T cells, or PBMCs; the material itself was cDNA or gDNA.

Authors' processing steps: Estimates of nucleated cell counts were drawn from the amplification of reference gene primers. TCRdb keeps only in-frame clones here, not all; method: immunoSEQ multiplex PCR. V and J calls and clone size come straight from that table; D and trimming were deduced from the DNA. The sample consists of approximately 77,000 clones, around nine tenths of them appearing once. The receptor was derived from a man in his fifties with active COVID-19. Sequenced sample: peripheral blood.

The CDR3 sequence is CASSSKRQGNYGYTF. The CDR3 DNA sequence: TGTGCCAGCAGTTCGAAACGACAGGGAAACTATGGCTACACCTTC. This sequence joins TRBV28 and TRBJ1-2, with 7 bases lining up with TRBD1. V lost 4 bases and J lost 2; bases outside the gene matches: 7. Germline assignment: CDR1 MDHEN and CDR2 SYDVKM. This CDR3 is built from 15 residues.